Listed below are T cell receptor beta chains from one sample, sequenced in a study of blood T cell repertoires in COVID-19. The method was immunoSEQ multiplex PCR; TCRdb's version includes in-frame clones alone and lacks a portion of them. The data contain 200,000 to 250,000 clones, approximately 85% of them singletons. Material: PBMCs or T cells enriched from blood (not recorded which). The origin of the receptors is a woman aged 50 to 60 with acute COVID-19. The conserved cysteine and the conserved F or W are not part of the CDR3 here. For some rows the clone size is stated as once, few or many, or as a class when expanded; others skip it.

TRBV29-1,few,SVRDSGSGNTIY
TRBV12-5,-,ASGLGLGTGFATEAF
TRBV27,-,ASSAYRVRTDSPLH
TRBV25-1,once,ASSEHGGFTEAF
TRBV1,once,TSSGRGGSKNIQY
TRBV5-1,-,ASSLGGTSGYEQF
TRBV5-1,-,ASSFVPQGNTDTQY
TRBV19,-,ASSIGTATQETQY
TRBV6-4,once,ASSELAGDSTDTQY
TRBV27,once,ASSLLNGPLF
TRBV9,few,ASSTTGFANEKLF
TRBV7-2,few,ASSLGGGRVGTEAF
TRBV30,-,AWMTGPYEQY
TRBV6-5,-,ATSGNSAGTGELF
TRBV7-9,-,ASSLVEGARGYT
TRBV12-5,-,ASGLDPEGGSKLF
TRBV6-2/TRBV6-3,few,ASSYTPGGLMNTEAF
TRBV15,-,ATSRGQGNYGYT
TRBV18,-,ASSSKGQNTGELF
TRBV4-1,-,ASSQGGFGEAF
TRBV3-1/TRBV3-2,-,ASSLRTGSSFNYGYT
TRBV5-1,-,ASSFRGKPLVPNYGYT
TRBV7-2,-,ASSLSAGGPNQPQH
TRBV6-5,few,ASSYGSGEETQY
TRBV27,-,ASSKRAGQAPRSYEQY
TRBV5-1,-,ASSRRTDWGEKLF
TRBV7-9,-,ASSLVLGARYEQY
TRBV28,-,ASRGGGRNQPQH
TRBV5-1,-,ASSPNTGAKNTEAF
TRBV15,-,ATSTPPGRLT
TRBV7-3,-,ASSPGTGQGYT
TRBV3-1/TRBV3-2,-,ASSQGASGGQETQY
TRBV5-1,-,ASRPEGQGHYGYT
TRBV6-2/TRBV6-3,-,ASSFLTSGGLLSSYNEQF
TRBV7-8,-,ASSLGSSGLTGELF
TRBV27,-,ASSRGPLQETQY
TRBV24-1,once,ATSTNTDTQY
TRBV7-6,-,ASSASGGSYNEQF
TRBV9,-,ASSEGYWDRVYEQY
TRBV29-1,-,SGRTGNTEAF
TRBV20-1,-,SAYRTDTQY
TRBV6-5,few,ASRAGGRVYTQY
TRBV7-8,-,ASSLGLTGNTEAF
TRBV30,-,AWSPRTGGRNSPLH